Listed below are T cell receptor beta chains from one sample, sequenced in a study of response to subunit inactivated influenza vaccine. TCRdb fed the RT-PCR reads into MiXCR, producing one record per CDR3 protein. The sample has 450,000 to 700,000 distinct CDR3 sequences, about 14% seen once. The sequencing here drew on PBMCs from blood, taken 12 days after vaccination. These receptors were obtained from a man aged 45-65 years who received an inactivated influenza vaccine. Both conserved end residues are trimmed from each CDR3. Each record gives: D gene, V gene, clone size, CDR3 protein. A D gene is named only where the DNA matches it firmly. Clone size is shown for a subset of rows, as once, few, many or a class of expanded clone.

>NA|TRBV6-2/TRBV6-3|many
ASRQTRTSSGANVLT
>TRBD2|TRBV20-1|NA
SAYRLAGGHEQF
>TRBD1|TRBV7-9|NA
ASSLSAGGGYEQY
>NA|TRBV10-3|NA
AISESGIRGKLF
>TRBD2|TRBV5-1|few
ASSLMQTGRGGRDTQY
>NA|TRBV10-3|few
AIGQTEQSYEQY
>TRBD2|TRBV9|few
ASSFGTSGIEDTQY
>NA|TRBV20-1|many
SARSGDQPQH
>TRBD2|TRBV30|NA
AWSQGGTAKQY
>NA|TRBV4-2|NA
ASSQESNGPQAGELF
>NA|TRBV12-3/TRBV12-4|few
ASSLPSHGGPHEQY
>NA|TRBV19|NA
ASSIQGSAYEQY
>NA|TRBV5-1|many
ASSSETGNTEAF
>TRBD2|TRBV19|NA
ASSFGLAGITDTQY
>NA|TRBV4-3|NA
ASSQDPGRMTDTQY
>NA|TRBV28|NA
ASNLPRSIFNTGELF
>NA|TRBV6-1|few
ASTSGTSYEQY